The 15 T cell receptor beta chains given below trace back to one sample, sequenced in a study of Ad26.COV2.S vaccination and SARS-CoV-2 variants. Noted treatment: some 20 received Ad26.COV2.S at low or high dose, single or two shots; several received placebo; per-sample allocation not given. It was on day 63 after the first vaccine or placebo injection that samples were taken. Produced via immunoSEQ multiplex PCR; TCRdb's table is partial and in-frame only. Of about 440,000 clones listed, about 90% are singletons. This sample comprised peripheral blood, obtained in a trial of Ad26.COV2.S vaccine versus placebo. These receptors all come from a person aged 18-60 years who received the Ad26.COV2.S COVID-19 vaccine or a placebo.

The V call is TRBV9, the J call TRBJ2-3; possible D gene TRBD2, 6 bases. Germline lookup yields CDR1 SGDLS and CDR2 YYNGEE. V dropped 0 bases and J dropped 8 bases, with 19 bases sitting between them. This CDR3 contains 16 residues. The CDR3 here is CASSVDGAGLLGTQYF. The CDR3 DNA reads TGTGCCAGCAGCGTAGATGGGGCGGGATTGCTTGGTACGCAGTATTTT.

The gene calls are TRBV7-8 and TRBJ2-1; 7 nucleotides match TRBD1. The V gene end was trimmed by 6 bases and the J gene end by 7 bases; junction bases not matched to a gene: 3. Germline-derived CDR1 and CDR2 are SGHVS and FQNEAQ. The CDR3 covers 12 residues. The CDR3 region has the DNA TGTGCCAGCAGGACAGGGTGGAATGAGCAGTTCTTC. It specifies CASRTGWNEQFF.

The chain is built from TRBV24-1 and TRBJ2-5; the match to TRBD2 covers 8 bases. Trimming cost V 4 bases and J 4 bases; bases outside gene matches: 13. Germline V gives CDR1 KGHDR, CDR2 SFDVKD. The CDR3 has 17 residues. The DNA of the CDR3 is TGTGCCACCAGTGACAGAAAGGGACTAGTCATTTCAGAGACCCAGTACTTC. Amino acids: CATSDRKGLVISETQYF.

The rearrangement joins TRBV7-9 to TRBJ2-5; no clear D gene. This CDR3 is 11 amino acids long. V lost 5 bases and J 5 bases, leaving 6 bases between the germline ends. CDR1 and CDR2 (germline): SEHNR, FQNEAQ (reference sequence). CDR3 DNA sequence: TGTGCCAGCAGCCCGAGCGAGACCCAGTACTTC. Amino acids: CASSPSETQYF.

The chain couples TRBV5-4 to TRBJ1-2, with 7 bases aligning to TRBD1. This CDR3 has 14 residues. Germline lookup yields CDR1 SGHNT and CDR2 YYREEE (reference sequence). The ends lost 4 bases at V and 5 bases at J; junction bases unmatched: 8. Here the CDR3 reads CASSGRQGHYGYTF. As DNA, the CDR3 is TGTGCCAGCAGCGGCCGACAGGGACATTATGGCTACACCTTC. The full variable domain, with the rest looked up from reference TRBV5-4 and TRBJ1-2, is ETGVTQSPTHLIKTRGQQVTLRCSSQSGHNTVSWYQQALGQGPQFIFQYYREEENGRGNFPPRFSGLQFPNYSSELNVNALELDDSALYLCASSGRQGHYGYTFGSGTRLTVV.

The chain employs TRBV24-1 and TRBJ2-1, with 8 bases aligning to TRBD2. V was pared by 7 bases and J by 5 bases, with 9 bases of the junction left unmatched. The CDR3 is 15 amino acids. Germline CDR1 is KGHDR and CDR2 is SFDVKD. CDR3 coding DNA: TGTGCCACCAGCCTAAGCGGGAGTGGGGACAATGAGCAGTTCTTC. Its protein product is CATSLSGSGDNEQFF.

This clone was seen only a few times. J is TRBJ2-2 and V is TRBV19, with TRBD2 matching 7 bases. The CDR3 has 15 residues. With 1 base clipped from V and 6 bases from J, the junction kept 5 bases outside the gene matches. CDR1 is LNHDA and CDR2 is SQIVND in the germline V gene (reference sequence). The DNA of the CDR3 is TGTGCCAGTAGTATAGGGACTAGTGGCCCCGGGGAGCTGTTTTTT. Its translation is CASSIGTSGPGELFF.

V and J are TRBV19 and TRBJ1-5; weak D call: TRBD1 (5 bases). Trimming left V 6 bases short and J 4 bases short, with 10 bases between. Looked up from germline, CDR1 is LNHDA and CDR2 is SQIVND (reference sequence). The CDR3 has 13 amino acids. The CDR3 DNA follows: TGTGCCAGTAGATGGGGGGTTAATCAGCCCCAGCATTTT. Its translation: CASRWGVNQPQHF.

The chain carries TRBV23-1 and TRBJ1-4, with 8 bases lining up with TRBD1. TRBV23-1 is an ORF, with its function uncertain. The CDR3 is 15 residues long. After removal of 4 bases from V and 8 bases from J, the junction contained 9 bases not matched to a gene. CDR3 amino acids: CASSRRGGQGEKLFF. Written as DNA, the CDR3 is TGCGCCAGCAGTCGAAGAGGAGGACAGGGCGAAAAACTGTTTTTT.

The CDR3 DNA follows: TGTGCCAGCAGTTTAGGACACGGGAACACTGAAGCTTTCTTT. This sequence encodes CASSLGHGNTEAFF. The J gene is TRBJ1-1, the V gene TRBV6-5, with D possibly matching TRBD1 (5 bases). The V gene's germline CDR1 is MNHEY and CDR2 SVGAGI. The V and J ends lost 4 bases and 1 base respectively, with 10 bases between them. CDR3 size: 14 residues.

The rearrangement links TRBV13 to TRBJ2-7, with 8 bases fitting TRBD2. The CDR3 is made up of 14 amino acids. V lost 5 bases and J lost 7; bases outside the gene matches: 10. Per the germline V gene, CDR1 is PRHDT and CDR2 is FYEKMQ (reference sequence). The CDR3, as DNA: TGTGCCAGCAGCAGGGGGGCGCGGGGGGAAGAGCAGTACTTC. This translates into CASSRGARGEEQYF.

The chain employs TRBV28 and TRBJ1-5; D possibly corresponds to TRBD1 (5 bases). The CDR3 runs 18 residues. Germline assignment: CDR1 MDHEN and CDR2 SYDVKM. V dropped 4 bases and J dropped 2 bases, with 21 bases sitting between them. The CDR3 sequence is CASSYRNTRGVGNQPQHF. DNA for the CDR3: TGTGCCAGCAGTTACCGCAATACCCGGGGGGTAGGCAATCAGCCCCAGCATTTT.

V and J are TRBV15 and TRBJ2-7; the match to TRBD1 covers 7 bases. CDR1 and CDR2 (germline): LNHNV, YYDKDF (reference sequence). J was trimmed by 4 bases and V by 1 base; bases with no gene match: 7. The CDR3 sequence is 15 residues long. CDR3 DNA: TGTGCCACCAGCAGAGGGAAACAGGGGACGTACGAGCAGTACTTC. Translation: CATSRGKQGTYEQYF.

The rearrangement joins TRBV7-9 to TRBJ1-4, with D perhaps matching TRBD1 (5 bases). The germline V gene encodes CDR1 SEHNR and CDR2 FQNEAQ (reference sequence). The CDR3 contains 14 residues. The V end was cut by 3 bases, the J end by 8 bases, with 13 bases between. The CDR3: CASSLARRGEKLFF. The CDR3 region has the DNA TGTGCCAGCAGCTTGGCCAGGAGGGGAGAAAAACTGTTTTTT.

The chain employs TRBV9 and TRBJ2-1, with 8 bases identical to TRBD2. Germline CDR1 SGDLS, CDR2 YYNGEE. V trimming: 4 bases; J trimming: 9 bases; junction bases outside the gene matches: 9. This CDR3 has 14 residues. Here the CDR3 reads CASSPPGRAIEQFF. As DNA, the CDR3 is TGTGCCAGCAGCCCCCCCGGGAGGGCCATTGAGCAGTTCTTC.